The rows below give T cell receptor beta chains drawn from one sample of a study of blood T cell repertoires in COVID-19. Clones were read by immunoSEQ multiplex PCR, and TCRdb kept only the in-frame ones, dropping some. The sample has some 83,000 clones; about four fifths are singletons. The sequencing sample was made of peripheral blood. The receptors originated from a human donor in a cohort sampled during active COVID-19. Each CDR3 is given with its conserved first and last residue.

TRBV19	TRBJ2-1	CASSPGSYNEQFF
TRBV5-1	TRBJ2-2	CASSLLGHTGELFF
TRBV7-9	TRBJ1-6	CASSPDRPRAPLHF
TRBV6-2/TRBV6-3	TRBJ2-7	CASSYDRGLFEQYF
TRBV30	TRBJ2-1	CAWSGLTESEFF
TRBV28	TRBJ2-7	CASSRGGWTYEQYF
TRBV24-1	TRBJ2-2	CATSDSIRGASGELFF
TRBV28	TRBJ2-7	CASTVAGGRSSYEQYF
TRBV29-1	TRBJ1-5	CSAADSNQPQHF
TRBV2	TRBJ2-5	CATLSGGQETQYF
TRBV7-3	TRBJ1-1	CASSLNAGSRTEAFF
TRBV7-8	TRBJ2-7	CASTRGSRTYEQYF
TRBV5-1	TRBJ1-4	CASSLGQGGTANEKLFF
TRBV11-2	TRBJ1-3	CASSFRGVYGNTIYF
TRBV28	TRBJ2-7	CASSLGGGGYEQYF
TRBV6-5	TRBJ2-3	CASSSGPPEDTQYF
TRBV5-1	TRBJ2-1	CASSSLRGNEQFF
TRBV23-1	TRBJ2-7	CANQTENTYEQYF
TRBV18	TRBJ1-1	CASSPLTGATMNTEAFF
TRBV7-6	TRBJ2-2	CASSLTGSREGGELFF
TRBV7-9	TRBJ2-1	CASRSRDRVYNEQFF
TRBV15	TRBJ1-3	CATSRGDGGSGNTIYF
TRBV11-2	TRBJ2-1	CASSPGQIGEQFF
TRBV28	TRBJ2-5	CASSVAGGTQETQYF
TRBV28	TRBJ1-2	CASSSGANYGYTF